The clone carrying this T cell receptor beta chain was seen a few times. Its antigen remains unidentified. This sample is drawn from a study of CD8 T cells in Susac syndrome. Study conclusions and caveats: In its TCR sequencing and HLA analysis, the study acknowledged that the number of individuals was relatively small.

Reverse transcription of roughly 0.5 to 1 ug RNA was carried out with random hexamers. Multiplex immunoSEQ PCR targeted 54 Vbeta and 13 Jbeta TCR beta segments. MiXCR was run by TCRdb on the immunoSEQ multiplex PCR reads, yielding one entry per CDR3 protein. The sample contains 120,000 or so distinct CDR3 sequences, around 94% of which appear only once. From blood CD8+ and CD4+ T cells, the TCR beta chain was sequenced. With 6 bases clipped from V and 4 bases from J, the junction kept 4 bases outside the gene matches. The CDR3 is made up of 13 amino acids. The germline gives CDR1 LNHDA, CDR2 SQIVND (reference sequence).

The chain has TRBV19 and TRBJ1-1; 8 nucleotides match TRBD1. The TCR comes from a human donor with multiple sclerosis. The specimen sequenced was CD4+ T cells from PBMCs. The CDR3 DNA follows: TGTGCCAGTAGCACACAGGGGGGCACTGAAGCTTTCTTT. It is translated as CASSTQGGTEAFF.